The 2 T cell receptor beta chains below come from one sample, sequenced in a study of siplizumab effects on memory and regulatory T cells. Sequenced by immunoSEQ multiplex PCR; TCRdb stores in-frame clones only, minus some. The top ten hold 1% to 1.5% of the sample, which has more than 85,000 clones, around nine tenths seen once. Input material: CD4+ T cells sorted from blood. The receptors derive from a human donor in good health.

The gene calls are TRBV7-3 and TRBJ2-7; D is ambiguous. Germline V gives CDR1 SGHTA, CDR2 FQGTGA. The germline V and J ends were trimmed by 5 bases and 4 bases, with 12 bases remaining between them. The CDR3 runs 13 residues. The CDR3 loop reads CASSINTQYEQYF. Here the CDR3 DNA reads TGTGCCAGCAGCATTAATACACAGTACGAGCAGTACTTC.

On this clone itself: The junction departs from the called germline gene at one end, perhaps through a read error. This chain joins TRBV7-3 and TRBJ2-3; tentatively, D is TRBD2 (6 bases). From germline, CDR1 is SGHTA and CDR2 FQGTGA. This CDR3 spans 15 amino acids. CDR3 sequence: CASSLTSFSTDTQYF. CDR3 nucleotide sequence: TGTGCCAGCAGCCTAACTAGCTTCAGCACAGATACGCAGTATTTT.